This T cell receptor (delta chain) emerged from a study of gamma-delta chains in newborns, infants, children (dated by TCRdb to about 2019). With respect to the entire study: According to the study title, microbial exposure causes polyclonal expansion of innate gammadelta T cells right after birth. The study investigated how microbial exposure shaped innate gammadelta T cell populations in human newborns immediately after birth.

The CDR3 contains 25 residues, cysteine and phenylalanine counted. CDR3 DNA is the only sequence kept; it has 75 bases, read in frame from the first base. After removal of 1 base from V and 0 bases from J, the junction retains 29 bases not matched to a gene. Looking up the germline V gene yields CDR1 TSWWSYY and CDR2 QGS. This clone has just a few counts. What this receptor recognizes is not known. Per-base qualities were not stored, and no clone one base away is much larger. Sequencing used an Illumina MiSeq. For TCRdb, the public reads were processed anew by CATT, and duplicate DNA sequences were folded into one row. The sample has 10,000 to 13,000 delta-chain clones on record, 3.5% of them singletons. The biggest ten clones account for roughly 8.9% of the sample.

The specimen was blood. This TCR came from a child who was a newborn, infant or young child, either healthy, febrile or measles-vaccinated (not recorded which). The chain joins TRDV1 to TRDJ1; the central 10 bases match TRDD3. The sequenced DNA: TGTGCTCTTGGGGAACCCCGTAGGCTTCCTAAGTACTGGGGGATTTCTGAGAAGTACACCGATAAACTCATCTTT. Its product reads: CALGEPRRLPKYWGISEKYTDKLIF.